The source of this T cell receptor (beta chain) is a study of chemoradiotherapy in HPV16-positive cancers. Across the whole study: Functional T-cell assays on a couple of HPV16-positive patients' cells defined candidate HPV-specific clones and common TCR motifs. Points from the study as a whole: Candidate HPV-specific clones and E7-related TCR motifs grew in tumor during treatment.

For this clone: Its antigen is currently unknown.

Here immunoSEQ multiplex PCR was the method, and the copy in TCRdb shows in-frame clones only, minus some. The sample lists 20,000 or so clones; more than 75% were seen once. The TCR was taken from a human donor with HPV-associated anogenital cancer. The input for sequencing was blood, taken from a patient who underwent chemoradiotherapy.

The CDR3 reads CASSVTLSGANVLTF. In DNA form, the CDR3 reads TGTGCCAGCAGTGTTACCTTGTCTGGGGCCAACGTCCTGACTTTC. This chain connects TRBV6-1 to TRBJ2-6; no clear D. V dropped 4 bases and J dropped 1 base, with 8 bases sitting between them. The CDR3 is 15 residues long. CDR1 MNHNS and CDR2 SASEGT come from the germline V gene.